This T cell receptor beta chain was captured by sequencing in a study of CD8+CD57+ T cells in acquired aplastic anemia. About the study: Quantities of DNA derived from sorted CD4+ and CD8+ cells averaged approximately 3 ug. Study conclusions and caveats: Patients and controls were found to share approximately 31 CD8+ CDR3 sequences.

CDR3 and TCR beta VDJ profiling relied on genomic DNA as the template. Each CDR3 protein is one row after TCRdb ran MiXCR on the reads. The repertoire has around 430,000 distinct CDR3 sequences, approximately 33% of them found once; the top ten carry around 0.82%. Germline V gives CDR1 MGHDK, CDR2 SYGVNS. V shed 6 bases, J shed 2 bases, and the junction held 5 bases outside the gene matches. The CDR3 sequence is 14 residues long. This clonotype was counted ten times or more. Antigen specificity is unknown. Sequencing involved patients with CD8+CD57+ cell expansion previously shown by flow cytometry. None of the patients had been given any therapy when their blood was sampled.

The chain couples TRBV25-1 to TRBJ2-3; 7 bases line up with TRBD2. The clonotype comes from a human donor with aplastic anemia. Material for sequencing was sorted CD4+, CD8+, or CD8+CD57+ T cells (not recorded which) from PBMCs. CDR3 loop: CASSSGTTTDTQYF. Here the CDR3 DNA reads TGTGCCAGCAGCTCTGGGACTACCACAGATACGCAGTATTTT.